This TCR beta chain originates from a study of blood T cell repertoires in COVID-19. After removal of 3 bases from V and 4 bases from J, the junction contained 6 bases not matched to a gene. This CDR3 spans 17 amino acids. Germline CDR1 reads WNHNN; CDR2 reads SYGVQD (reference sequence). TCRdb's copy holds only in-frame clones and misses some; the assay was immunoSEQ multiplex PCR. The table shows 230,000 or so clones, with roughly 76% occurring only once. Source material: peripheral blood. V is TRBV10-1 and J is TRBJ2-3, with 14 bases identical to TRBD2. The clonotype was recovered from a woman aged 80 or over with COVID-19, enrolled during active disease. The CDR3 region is CASSDVGLAGGADTQYF. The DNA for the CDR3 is TGCGCCAGCAGTGATGTAGGACTAGCGGGGGGCGCAGATACGCAGTATTTT.